Reported below is one T cell receptor (beta chain). These data come from a study of blood T cell repertoires in COVID-19. The V and J ends lost 3 bases and 13 bases respectively, with 13 bases between them. The CDR3 runs to 13 residues. Germline V gives CDR1 SNHLY, CDR2 FYNNEI. Produced via immunoSEQ multiplex PCR; TCRdb's table is partial and in-frame only. The repertoire holds around 270,000 clones, with about 85% as singletons. The clonotype originates from a man in his fifties or sixties with acute or convalescent COVID-19. The rearrangement links TRBV2 to TRBJ1-6; TRBD1 might be the D (5 bases). Sequencing input: peripheral blood. CDR3 in DNA: TGTGCCAGCAGTGAGTGGTCAGGGTGGCCCCTCCACTTT. Translation gives CASSEWSGWPLHF.